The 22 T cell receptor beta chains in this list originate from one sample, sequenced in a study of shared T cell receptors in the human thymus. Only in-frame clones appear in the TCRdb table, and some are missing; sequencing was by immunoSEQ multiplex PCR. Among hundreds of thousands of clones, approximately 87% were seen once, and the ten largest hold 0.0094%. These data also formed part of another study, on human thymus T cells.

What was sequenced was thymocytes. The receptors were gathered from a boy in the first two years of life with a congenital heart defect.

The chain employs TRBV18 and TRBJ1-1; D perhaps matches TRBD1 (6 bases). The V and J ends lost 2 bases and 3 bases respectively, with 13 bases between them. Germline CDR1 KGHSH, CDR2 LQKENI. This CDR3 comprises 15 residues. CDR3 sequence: CASSPDKQGDTEAFF. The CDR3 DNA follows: TGTGCCAGCTCACCAGACAAACAGGGAGACACTGAAGCTTTCTTT.

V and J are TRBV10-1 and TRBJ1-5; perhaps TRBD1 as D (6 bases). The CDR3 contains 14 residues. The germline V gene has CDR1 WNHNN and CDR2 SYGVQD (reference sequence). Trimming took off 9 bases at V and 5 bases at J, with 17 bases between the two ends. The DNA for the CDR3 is TGCGCCAGGAGGGAACAGGGTAGGGATCAGCCCCAGCATTTT. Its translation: CARREQGRDQPQHF.

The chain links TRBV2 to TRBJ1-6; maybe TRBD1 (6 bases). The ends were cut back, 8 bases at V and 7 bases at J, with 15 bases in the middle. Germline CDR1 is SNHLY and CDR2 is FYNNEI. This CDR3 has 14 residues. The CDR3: CASLWGQGNSPLHF. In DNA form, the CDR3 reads TGTGCCAGCCTCTGGGGGCAGGGGAATTCACCCCTCCACTTT.

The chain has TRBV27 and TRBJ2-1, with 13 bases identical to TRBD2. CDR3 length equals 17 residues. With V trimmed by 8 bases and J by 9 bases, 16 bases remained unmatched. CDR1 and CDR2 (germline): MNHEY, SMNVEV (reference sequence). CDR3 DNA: TGTGCCAGCCTCGGGACGAGGACTAGCGGGAGAATTGGTGAGCAGTTCTTC. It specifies CASLGTRTSGRIGEQFF.

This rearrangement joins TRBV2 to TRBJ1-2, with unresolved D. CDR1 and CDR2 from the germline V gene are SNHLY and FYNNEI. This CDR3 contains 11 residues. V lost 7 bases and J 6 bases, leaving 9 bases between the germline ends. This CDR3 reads CASKRADGYTF. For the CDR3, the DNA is TGTGCCAGCAAGCGGGCTGATGGCTACACCTTC.

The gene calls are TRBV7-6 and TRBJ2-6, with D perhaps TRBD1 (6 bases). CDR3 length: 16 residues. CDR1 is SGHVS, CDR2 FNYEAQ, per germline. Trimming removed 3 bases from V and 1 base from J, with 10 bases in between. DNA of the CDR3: TGTGCCAGCAGCTTGGGACACCTGTCTGGGGCCAACGTCCTGACTTTC. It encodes CASSLGHLSGANVLTF.

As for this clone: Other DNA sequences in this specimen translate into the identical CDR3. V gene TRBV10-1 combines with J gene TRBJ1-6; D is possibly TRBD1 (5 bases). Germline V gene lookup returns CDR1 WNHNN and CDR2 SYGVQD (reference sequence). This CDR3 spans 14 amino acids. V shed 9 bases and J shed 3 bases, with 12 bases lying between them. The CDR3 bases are TGCGCCAGGGGGACTATTCACTATAATTCACCCCTCCACTTT. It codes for CARGTIHYNSPLHF.

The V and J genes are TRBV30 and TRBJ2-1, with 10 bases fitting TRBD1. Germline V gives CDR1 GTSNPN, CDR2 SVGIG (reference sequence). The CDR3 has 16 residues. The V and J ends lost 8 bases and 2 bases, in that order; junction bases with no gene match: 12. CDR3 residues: CARGTGAVPTYNEQFF. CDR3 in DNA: TGTGCCCGCGGGACAGGGGCCGTGCCAACCTACAATGAGCAGTTCTTC.

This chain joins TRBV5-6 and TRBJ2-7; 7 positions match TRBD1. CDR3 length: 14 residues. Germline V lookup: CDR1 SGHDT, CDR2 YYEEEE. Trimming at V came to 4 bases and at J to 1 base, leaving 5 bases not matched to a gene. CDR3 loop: CASSHDRVSYEQYF. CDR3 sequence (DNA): TGTGCCAGCAGCCACGACAGGGTATCCTACGAGCAGTACTTC.

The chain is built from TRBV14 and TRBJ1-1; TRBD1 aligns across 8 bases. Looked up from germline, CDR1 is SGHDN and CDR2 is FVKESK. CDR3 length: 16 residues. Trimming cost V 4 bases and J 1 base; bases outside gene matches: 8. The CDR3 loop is CASSPTGQDRNTEAFF. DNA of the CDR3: TGTGCCAGCAGCCCAACGGGACAGGACCGGAACACTGAAGCTTTCTTT.

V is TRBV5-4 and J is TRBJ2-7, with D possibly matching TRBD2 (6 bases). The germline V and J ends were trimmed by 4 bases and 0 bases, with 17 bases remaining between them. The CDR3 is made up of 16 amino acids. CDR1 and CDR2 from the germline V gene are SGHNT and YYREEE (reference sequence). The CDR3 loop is CASSPAPGTDSYEQYF. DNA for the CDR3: TGTGCCAGCAGCCCAGCCCCCGGGACTGACTCCTACGAGCAGTACTTC.

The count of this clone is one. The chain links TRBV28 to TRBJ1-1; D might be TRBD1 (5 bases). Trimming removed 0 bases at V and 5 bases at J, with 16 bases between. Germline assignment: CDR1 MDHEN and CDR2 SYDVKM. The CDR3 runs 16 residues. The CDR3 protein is CASSLCPPNRWTEAFF. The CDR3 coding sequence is TGTGCCAGCAGTTTATGCCCTCCCAACAGGTGGACTGAAGCTTTCTTT. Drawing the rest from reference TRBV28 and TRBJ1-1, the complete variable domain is DVKVTQSSRYLVKRTGEKVFLECVQDMDHENMFWYRQDPGLGLRLIYFSYDVKMKEKGDIPEGYSVSREKKERFSLILESASTNQTSMYLCASSLCPPNRWTEAFFGQGTRLTVV.

CDR3 residues: CASSLVGDEQFF. DNA for the CDR3: TGTGCCAGCAGCTTGGTGGGCGATGAGCAGTTCTTC. The rearrangement links TRBV5-4 to TRBJ2-1; unclear D gene. Germline V lookup: CDR1 SGHNT, CDR2 YYREEE (reference sequence). The V and J ends lost 0 bases and 8 bases respectively, with 6 bases between them. This CDR3 comprises 12 residues.

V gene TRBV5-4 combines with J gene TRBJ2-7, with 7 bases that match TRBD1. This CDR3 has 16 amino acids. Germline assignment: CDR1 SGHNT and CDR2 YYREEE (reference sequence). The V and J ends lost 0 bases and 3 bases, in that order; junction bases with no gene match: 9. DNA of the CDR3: TGTGCCAGCAGCTTGGAAGGGGGCGGCCGAAGCTACGAGCAGTACTTC. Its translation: CASSLEGGGRSYEQYF.

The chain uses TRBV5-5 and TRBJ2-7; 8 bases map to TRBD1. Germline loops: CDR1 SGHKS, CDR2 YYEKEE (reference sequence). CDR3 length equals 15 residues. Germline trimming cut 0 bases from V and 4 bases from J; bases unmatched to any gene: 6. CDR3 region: CASSLAGQGAYEQYF. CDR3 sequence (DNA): TGTGCCAGCAGCTTGGCTGGGCAGGGGGCGTACGAGCAGTACTTC.

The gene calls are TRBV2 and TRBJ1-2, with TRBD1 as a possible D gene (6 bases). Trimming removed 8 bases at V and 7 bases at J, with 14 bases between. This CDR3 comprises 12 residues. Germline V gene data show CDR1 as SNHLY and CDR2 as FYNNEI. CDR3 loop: CASAGQFFGYTF. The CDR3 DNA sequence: TGTGCCAGCGCAGGACAGTTCTTTGGCTACACCTTC.

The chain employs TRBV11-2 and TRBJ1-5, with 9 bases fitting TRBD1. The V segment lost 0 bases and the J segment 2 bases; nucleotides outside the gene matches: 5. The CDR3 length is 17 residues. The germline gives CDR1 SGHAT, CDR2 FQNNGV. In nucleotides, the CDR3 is TGTGCCAGCAGCTTAGATGGAACAGGGGGCCGCAATCAGCCCCAGCATTTT. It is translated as CASSLDGTGGRNQPQHF.

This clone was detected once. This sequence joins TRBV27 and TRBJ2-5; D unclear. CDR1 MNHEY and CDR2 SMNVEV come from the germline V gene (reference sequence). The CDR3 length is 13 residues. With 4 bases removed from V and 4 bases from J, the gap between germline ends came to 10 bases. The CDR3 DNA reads TGTGCCAGCAGTTCCCCCTCGGTAGAGACCCAGTACTTC. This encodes CASSSPSVETQYF.

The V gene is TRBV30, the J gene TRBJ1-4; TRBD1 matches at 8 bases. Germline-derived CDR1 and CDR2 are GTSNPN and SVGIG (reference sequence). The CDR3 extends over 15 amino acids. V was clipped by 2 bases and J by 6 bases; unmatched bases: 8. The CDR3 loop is CAWSPLDRAYEKLFF. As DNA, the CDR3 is TGTGCCTGGAGTCCACTGGACAGGGCGTATGAAAAACTGTTTTTT. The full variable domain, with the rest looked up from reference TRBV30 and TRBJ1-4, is SQTIHQWPATLVQPVGSPLSLECTVEGTSNPNLYWYRQAAGRGLQLLFYSVGIGQISSEVPQNLSASRPQDRQFILSSKKLLLSDSGFYLCAWSPLDRAYEKLFFGSGTQLSVL.

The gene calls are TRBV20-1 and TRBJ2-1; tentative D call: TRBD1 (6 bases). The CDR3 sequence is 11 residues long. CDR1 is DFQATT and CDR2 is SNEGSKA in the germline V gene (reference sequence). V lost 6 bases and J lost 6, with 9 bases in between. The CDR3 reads CSAKGGNEQFF. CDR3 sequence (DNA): TGCAGTGCCAAAGGGGGCAATGAGCAGTTCTTC.

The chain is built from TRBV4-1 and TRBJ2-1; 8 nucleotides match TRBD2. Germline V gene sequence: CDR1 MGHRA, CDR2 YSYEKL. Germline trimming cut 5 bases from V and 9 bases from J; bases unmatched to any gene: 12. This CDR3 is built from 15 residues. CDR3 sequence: CASSVGGAREIEQFF. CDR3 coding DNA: TGCGCCAGCAGCGTCGGGGGGGCAAGGGAAATTGAGCAGTTCTTC.

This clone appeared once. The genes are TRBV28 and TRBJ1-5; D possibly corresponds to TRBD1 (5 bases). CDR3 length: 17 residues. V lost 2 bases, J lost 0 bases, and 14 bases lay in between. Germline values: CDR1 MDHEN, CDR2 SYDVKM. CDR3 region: CASSLGAGPLSNQPQHF. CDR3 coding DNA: TGTGCCAGCAGTTTAGGGGCAGGCCCCCTTAGCAATCAGCCCCAGCATTTT.